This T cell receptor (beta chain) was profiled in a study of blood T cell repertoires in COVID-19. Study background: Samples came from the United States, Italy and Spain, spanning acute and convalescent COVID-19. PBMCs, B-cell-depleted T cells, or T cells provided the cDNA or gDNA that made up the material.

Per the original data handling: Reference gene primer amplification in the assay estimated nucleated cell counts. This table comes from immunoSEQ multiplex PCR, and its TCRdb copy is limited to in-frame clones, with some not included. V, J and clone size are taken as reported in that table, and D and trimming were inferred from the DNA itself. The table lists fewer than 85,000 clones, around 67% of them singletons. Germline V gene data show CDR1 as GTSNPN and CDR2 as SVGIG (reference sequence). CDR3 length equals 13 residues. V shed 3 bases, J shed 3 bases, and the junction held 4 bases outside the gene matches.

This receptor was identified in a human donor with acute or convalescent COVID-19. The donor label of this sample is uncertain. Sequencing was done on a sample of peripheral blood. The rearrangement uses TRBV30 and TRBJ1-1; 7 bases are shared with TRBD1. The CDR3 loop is CAWSDRVHTEAFF. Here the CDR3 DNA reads TGTGCCTGGAGCGACAGGGTCCACACTGAAGCTTTCTTT. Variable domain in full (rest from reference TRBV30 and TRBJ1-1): SQTIHQWPATLVQPVGSPLSLECTVEGTSNPNLYWYRQAAGRGLQLLFYSVGIGQISSEVPQNLSASRPQDRQFILSSKKLLLSDSGFYLCAWSDRVHTEAFFGQGTRLTVV.